These 18 T cell receptor beta chains were all obtained from the same sample, sequenced in a study of blood T cell repertoires in COVID-19. The repertoire was sequenced with immunoSEQ multiplex PCR; TCRdb's copy has only in-frame clones and lacks some. The data show about 110,000 clones, about 88% seen once. Specimen: peripheral blood. The receptor set was obtained from a woman in her 70s who had recovered from COVID-19.

The V and J genes are TRBV30 and TRBJ2-5; the match to TRBD2 covers 9 bases. V lost 1 base and J lost 1; bases outside the gene matches: 22. CDR3 length: 21 residues. Per the germline V gene, CDR1 is GTSNPN and CDR2 is SVGIG (reference sequence). The CDR3 loop is CAWSGVQWWSGGPTRQETQYF. CDR3 in DNA: TGTGCCTGGAGTGGGGTGCAATGGTGGAGCGGGGGGCCCACACGCCAAGAGACCCAGTACTTC.

The J gene is TRBJ1-4, the V gene TRBV7-9; D remains ambiguous. The CDR3 length is 12 residues. CDR1 and CDR2 from the germline V gene are SEHNR and FQNEAQ (reference sequence). V was shortened by 5 bases and J by 4 bases, with 5 bases between the two germline ends. The CDR3 nucleotides are TGTGCCAGCAGCCCAGATAATGAAAAACTGTTTTTT. Protein product: CASSPDNEKLFF.

The V gene is TRBV9, the J gene TRBJ2-6, with D unresolved. Germline lookup yields CDR1 SGDLS and CDR2 YYNGEE. The CDR3 runs 13 residues. V gave up 4 bases and J gave up 1 base, with 3 bases separating them. CDR3 protein: CASSTSGANVLTF. The CDR3 region has the DNA TGTGCCAGCAGCACTTCTGGGGCCAACGTCCTGACTTTC.

The genes are TRBV28 and TRBJ2-1; 7 nucleotides line up with TRBD1. The CDR3 totals 15 residues. Germline V gene data show CDR1 as MDHEN and CDR2 as SYDVKM. Trimming at V came to 6 bases and at J to 9 bases, leaving 14 bases not matched to a gene. This CDR3 reads CASRTTGTGALEQFF. The DNA for the CDR3 is TGTGCCAGCAGGACGACAGGGACCGGGGCTCTTGAGCAGTTCTTC.

The rearrangement links TRBV2 to TRBJ1-1, with D uncertain. The CDR3 sequence is 13 residues long. Germline loops: CDR1 SNHLY, CDR2 FYNNEI. V lost 4 bases to trimming and J lost 1 base, with 7 bases between them. The CDR3 sequence: CASSADSNTEAFF. The CDR3 nucleotides read TGTGCCAGCAGTGCGGACTCGAACACTGAAGCTTTCTTT.

The chain combines TRBV3-1 (or the pseudogene TRBV3-2) with TRBJ1-2; tentatively, D is TRBD1 (6 bases). This CDR3 region has 13 residues. CDR1 is LGHDT, CDR2 YNNKEL, per germline (reference sequence). The ends were cut back, 0 bases at V and 8 bases at J, with 10 bases in the middle. The CDR3 nucleotides read TGTGCCAGCAGCCAAGATACAGGGTACGGCTACACCTTC. As protein: CASSQDTGYGYTF.

V gene TRBV12-3 or TRBV12-4 combines with J gene TRBJ2-7; tentatively, D is TRBD1 (5 bases). The CDR3 is 12 residues long. V lost 5 bases, J lost 5 bases, and 10 bases lay in between. CDR3 nucleotide sequence: TGTGCCAGCAGTCCAGGGTTCCACGAGCAGTACTTC. Translating gives CASSPGFHEQYF.

CDR3 coding DNA: TGCAGTGCTAGAGATTCCTATACGCAGTATTTT. Amino acid sequence: CSARDSYTQYF. The chain joins TRBV20-1 to TRBJ2-3; no clear D gene. Germline V gene sequence: CDR1 DFQATT, CDR2 SNEGSKA (reference sequence). The CDR3 length is 11 residues. Deletions cut 0 bases from V and 7 bases from J, with 5 bases between.

The V call is TRBV11-3, the J call TRBJ2-3; the match to TRBD1 covers 7 bases. Germline values: CDR1 SGHNT, CDR2 YENEEA. The CDR3 loop spans 13 amino acids. V shed 5 bases and J 6 bases; nucleotides not matched to a gene: 5. The DNA of the CDR3 is TGTGCCAGCAGCCCAGGGGGTAAGGATACGCAGTATTTT. It codes for CASSPGGKDTQYF. The variable domain in full, with the rest retrieved from reference TRBV11-3 and TRBJ2-3, is EAGVVQSPRYKIIEKKQPVAFWCNPISGHNTLYWYLQNLGQGPELLIRYENEEAVDDSQLPKDRFSAERLKGVDSTLKIQPAELGDSAVYLCASSPGGKDTQYFGPGTRLTVL.

The CDR3 loop is CASSLGGTSGLYEQYF. The DNA for the CDR3 is TGTGCCAGCAGCTTGGGAGGGACTAGCGGGCTGTACGAGCAGTACTTC. The chain recombines TRBV5-4 with TRBJ2-7; TRBD2 agrees at 12 bases. The ends lost 0 bases at V and 4 bases at J; junction bases unmatched: 5. The germline gives CDR1 SGHNT, CDR2 YYREEE (reference sequence). This CDR3 has 16 amino acids.

The J gene is TRBJ2-1, the V gene TRBV9; D is possibly TRBD1 (6 bases). The CDR3 consists of 15 residues. Trimming pared 0 bases from V and 5 bases from J, leaving 12 bases between. Germline V gene sequence: CDR1 SGDLS, CDR2 YYNGEE. The CDR3 region is CASSVGGTPHNEQFF. DNA for the CDR3: TGTGCCAGCAGCGTAGGGGGGACACCCCACAATGAGCAGTTCTTC.

This chain links TRBV12-3 or TRBV12-4 with TRBJ2-7; D remains ambiguous. V lost 3 bases, J lost 0 bases, and 6 bases lay in between. The CDR3 contains 13 residues. CDR3 coding DNA: TGTGCCAGCAGTTTCCGGTTCTCCTACGAGCAGTACTTC. Its translation: CASSFRFSYEQYF.

The chain joins TRBV7-2 to TRBJ2-7, with 8 bases that match TRBD2. The CDR3 spans 16 residues. Germline CDR1 reads SGHTA; CDR2 reads FQGNSA. V trimming: 0 bases; J trimming: 2 bases; junction bases outside the gene matches: 6. The CDR3 spells CASSLAATSGPYEQYF. DNA for the CDR3: TGTGCCAGCAGCTTAGCGGCCACTAGCGGTCCCTACGAGCAGTACTTC.

The chain links TRBV2 to TRBJ2-1; the D is unclear. This CDR3 is 15 amino acids long. Per the germline V gene, CDR1 is SNHLY and CDR2 is FYNNEI. V lost 5 bases, J lost 0 bases, and 11 bases lay in between. The CDR3 protein is CASSYSPSSYNEQFF. In nucleotides, the CDR3 is TGTGCCAGCAGTTACAGTCCGAGCTCCTACAATGAGCAGTTCTTC.

The chain combines TRBV18 with TRBJ1-2; 7 bases are shared with TRBD1. The V gene's germline CDR1 is KGHSH and CDR2 LQKENI. CDR3 length: 14 amino acids. V lost 6 bases to trimming and J lost 0 bases; unmatched junction nucleotides: 4. The CDR3 region is CASSRDSPNYGYTF. As DNA, the CDR3 is TGTGCCAGCTCCCGGGACAGCCCTAACTATGGCTACACCTTC.

The chain links TRBV5-1 to TRBJ2-3, with a possible D match to TRBD1 (5 bases). In germline, CDR1 is SGHRS, CDR2 YFSETQ. V lost 0 bases to trimming and J lost 5 bases, with 13 bases between them. This CDR3 is built from 15 residues. CDR3 DNA: TGCGCCAGCAGCTTGGTAGGGGTGGGTCAAGATACGCAGTATTTT. The encoded protein is CASSLVGVGQDTQYF.

The rearrangement links TRBV6-4 to TRBJ2-1; 8 bases are a match to TRBD1. With V trimmed by 6 bases and J by 7 bases, 5 bases remained unmatched. Germline V lookup: CDR1 MRHNA, CDR2 SNTAGT. CDR3 length: 13 residues. CDR3 in DNA: TGTGCCAGCAGCCAGACAGGGGTGAATGAGCAGTTCTTC. It codes for CASSQTGVNEQFF.

The V and J genes are TRBV2 and TRBJ2-3; 9 bases agree with TRBD1. V gave up 6 bases and J gave up 6 bases; unmatched junction bases: 4. Germline lookup yields CDR1 SNHLY and CDR2 FYNNEI. The CDR3 loop spans 13 amino acids. The CDR3 sequence is CASRGTGSDTQYF. CDR3 sequence (DNA): TGTGCCAGCAGAGGGACAGGGTCCGATACGCAGTATTTT.